This T cell receptor beta chain was documented in a study of glioma-infiltrating T cells. Regarding this clonotype: Its antigen is unknown.

There are 15 residues in the CDR3. The germline V gene has CDR1 LNHDA and CDR2 SQIVND (reference sequence). Trimming cost V 5 bases and J 6 bases, with 19 bases left between them. Amplification of TCR alpha and beta CDR3 regions from RNA used iRepertoire nested multiplex PCR. Tissue mRNA or PBMC total RNA, about 85-400 ng, went into one-step reverse transcription and amplification. TCRdb recomputed calls from the multiplex PCR reads with MiXCR, one row per CDR3 protein. The repertoire holds roughly 200,000 distinct CDR3 sequences, around 32% seen once, with roughly 21% in the top ten. Study results and limitations: Tissue-blood divergence was below expectation in non-neoplastic patients, above in gliomas.

This sequence was found in a human donor with low-grade glioma or glioblastoma, undergoing nonglioma brain surgery, or in good health (not recorded which). The sequenced material came from glioma tissue, nonneoplastic brain tissue, or PBMCs (not recorded which). The chain joins TRBV19 to TRBJ1-1; D is unclear. This CDR3 reads CASSPDETMGSEAFF. DNA of the CDR3: TGTGCCAGTAGTCCCGACGAAACGATGGGCTCTGAAGCTTTCTTT.